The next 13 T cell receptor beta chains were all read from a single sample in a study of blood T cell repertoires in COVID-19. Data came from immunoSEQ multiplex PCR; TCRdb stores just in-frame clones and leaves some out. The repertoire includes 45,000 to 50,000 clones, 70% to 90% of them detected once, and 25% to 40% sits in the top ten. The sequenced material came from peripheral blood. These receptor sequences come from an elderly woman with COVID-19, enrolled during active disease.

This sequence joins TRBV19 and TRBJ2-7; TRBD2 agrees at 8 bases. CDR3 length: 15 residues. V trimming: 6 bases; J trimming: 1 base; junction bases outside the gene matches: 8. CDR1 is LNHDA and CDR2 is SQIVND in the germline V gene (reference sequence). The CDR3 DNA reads TGTGCCAGTAGCAGAGCGGGGGACCCTTCCTACGAGCAGTACTTC. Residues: CASSRAGDPSYEQYF. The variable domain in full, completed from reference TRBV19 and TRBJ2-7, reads DGGITQSPKYLFRKEGQNVTLSCEQNLNHDAMYWYRQDPGQGLRLIYYSQIVNDFQKGDIAEGYSVSREKKESFPLTVTSAQKNPTAFYLCASSRAGDPSYEQYFGPGTRLTVT.

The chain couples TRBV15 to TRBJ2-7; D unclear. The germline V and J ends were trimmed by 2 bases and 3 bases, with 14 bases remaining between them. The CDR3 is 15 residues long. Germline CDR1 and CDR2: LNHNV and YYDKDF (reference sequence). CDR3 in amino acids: CATSRNRPNIYEQYF. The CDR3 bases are TGTGCCACCAGCAGAAACAGACCTAACATCTACGAGCAGTACTTC.

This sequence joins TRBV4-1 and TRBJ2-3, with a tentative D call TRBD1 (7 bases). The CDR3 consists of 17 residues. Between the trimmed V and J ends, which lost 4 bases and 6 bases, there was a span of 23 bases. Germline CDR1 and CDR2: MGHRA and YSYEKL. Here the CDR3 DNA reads TGCGCCAGCAGCCTCCTCTTCGCGGGGACAGCCCTCGATACGCAGTATTTT. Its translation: CASSLLFAGTALDTQYF.

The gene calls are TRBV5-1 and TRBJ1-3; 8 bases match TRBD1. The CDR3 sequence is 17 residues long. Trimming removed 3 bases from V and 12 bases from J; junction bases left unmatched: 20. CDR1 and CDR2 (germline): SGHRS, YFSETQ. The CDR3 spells CASSSGQGGGMVNVIYF. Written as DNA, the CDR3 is TGCGCCAGCAGCTCCGGACAGGGTGGCGGGATGGTGAATGTCATATATTTT.

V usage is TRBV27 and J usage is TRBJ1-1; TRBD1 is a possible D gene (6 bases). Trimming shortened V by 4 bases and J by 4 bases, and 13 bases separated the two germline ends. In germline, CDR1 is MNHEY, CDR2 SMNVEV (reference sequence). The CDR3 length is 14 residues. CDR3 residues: CASSSNRASTEAFF. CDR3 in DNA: TGTGCCAGCAGTTCCAACAGGGCAAGCACTGAAGCTTTCTTT.

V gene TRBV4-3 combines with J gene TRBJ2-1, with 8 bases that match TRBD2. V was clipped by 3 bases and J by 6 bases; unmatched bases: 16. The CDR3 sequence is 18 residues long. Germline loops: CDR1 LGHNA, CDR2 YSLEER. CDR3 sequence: CASSHPGVGVAGRNEQFF. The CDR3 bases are TGCGCCAGCAGCCATCCCGGGGTGGGGGTAGCGGGACGCAATGAGCAGTTCTTC.

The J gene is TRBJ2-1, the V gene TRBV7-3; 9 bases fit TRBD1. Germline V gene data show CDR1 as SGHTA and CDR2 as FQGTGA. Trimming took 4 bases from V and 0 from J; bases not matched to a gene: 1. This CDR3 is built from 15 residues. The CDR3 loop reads CASSSQGASYNEQFF. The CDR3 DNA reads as TGTGCCAGCAGCTCACAGGGGGCCTCCTACAATGAGCAGTTCTTC.

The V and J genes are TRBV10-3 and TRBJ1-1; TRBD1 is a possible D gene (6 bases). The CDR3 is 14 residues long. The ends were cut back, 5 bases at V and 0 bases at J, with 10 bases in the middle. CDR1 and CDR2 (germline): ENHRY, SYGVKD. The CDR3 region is CAISTTGLNTEAFF. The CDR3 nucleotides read TGTGCCATCAGTACGACAGGCTTGAACACTGAAGCTTTCTTT.

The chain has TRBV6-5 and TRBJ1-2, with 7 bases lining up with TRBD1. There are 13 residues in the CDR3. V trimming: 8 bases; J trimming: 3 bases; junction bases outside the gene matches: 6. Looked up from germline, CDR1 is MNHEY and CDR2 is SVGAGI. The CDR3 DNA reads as TGTGCCAGCGTTCTCGACAGGGACTATGGCTACACCTTC. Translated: CASVLDRDYGYTF.

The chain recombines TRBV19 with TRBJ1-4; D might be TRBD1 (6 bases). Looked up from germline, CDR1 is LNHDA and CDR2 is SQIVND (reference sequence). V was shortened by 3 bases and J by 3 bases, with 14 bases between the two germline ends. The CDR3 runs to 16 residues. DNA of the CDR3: TGTGCCAGTAGTATCAAGCGACAGGTCTCTAATGAAAAACTGTTTTTT. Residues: CASSIKRQVSNEKLFF.

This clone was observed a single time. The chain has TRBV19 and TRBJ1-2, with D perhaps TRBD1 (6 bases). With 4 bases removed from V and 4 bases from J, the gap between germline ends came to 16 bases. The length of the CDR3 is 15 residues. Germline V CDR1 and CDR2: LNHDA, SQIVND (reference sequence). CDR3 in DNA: TGTGCCAGTAGTACTACAGGGAACTGGCCCTATGGCTACACCTTC. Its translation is CASSTTGNWPYGYTF.

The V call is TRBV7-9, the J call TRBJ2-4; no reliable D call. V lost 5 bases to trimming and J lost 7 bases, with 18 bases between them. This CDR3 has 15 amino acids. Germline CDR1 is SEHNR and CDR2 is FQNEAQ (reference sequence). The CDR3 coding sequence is TGTGCCAGCAGCCACGCGTTCGGGTTCGGGAACATTCAGTACTTC. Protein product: CASSHAFGFGNIQYF. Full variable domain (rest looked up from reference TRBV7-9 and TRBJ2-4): DTGVSQNPRHKITKRGQNVTFRCDPISEHNRLYWYRQTLGQGPEFLTYFQNEAQLEKSRLLSDRFSAERPKGSFSTLEIQRTEQGDSAMYLCASSHAFGFGNIQYFGAGTRLSVL.

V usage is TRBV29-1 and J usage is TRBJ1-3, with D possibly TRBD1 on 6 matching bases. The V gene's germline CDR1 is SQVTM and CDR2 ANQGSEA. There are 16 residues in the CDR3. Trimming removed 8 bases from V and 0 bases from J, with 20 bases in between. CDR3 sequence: CSLRFRDKSSGNTIYF. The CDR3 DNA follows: TGCAGCCTCAGATTCCGGGACAAATCCTCTGGAAACACCATATATTTT.